This is a list of T cell receptor beta chains from one sample in a study of shared clonotypes between healthy human individuals. Generated by immunoSEQ multiplex PCR, the TCRdb table keeps only in-frame clones and is missing some. The top ten clones hold approximately 1.2% of a sample with 1.5 million to 2.5 million clones, 85% to 95% of them seen once. The sequenced sample was naive CD8+ T cells sorted from blood. The receptors here all came from a man between 18 and 35 years old in good health. The CDR3 runs from the conserved cysteine through the conserved F or W. D genes are given only for firm matches. A clone size is listed for some rows: how often the clone was seen (once, few, many), or a class if it is expanded.

clone_size j_call d_call v_call cdr3_nt cdr3_aa
NA TRBJ2-1 NA TRBV7-9 TGTGCCAGCAGCTTAGACCCTGGCGGGGTTAATGAGCAGTTCTTC CASSLDPGGVNEQFF
NA TRBJ1-1 NA TRBV6-5 TGTGCCAGCAGTTACGGAGGGGATTTGGGCACTGAAGCTTTCTTT CASSYGGDLGTEAFF
NA TRBJ2-7 NA TRBV6-6 TGTGCCAGCAGTGGCGACAGCTACGAGCAGTACTTC CASSGDSYEQYF
NA TRBJ2-1 TRBD2 TRBV6-6 TGTGCCAGCAGTTGGGGACGGCTAGCGGGGGACAATGAGCAGTTCTTC CASSWGRLAGDNEQFF
NA TRBJ2-7 NA TRBV7-9 TGTGCCAGCAGCCCCGGTAGTCTAGCGACACGCGAGCAGTACTTC CASSPGSLATREQYF
NA TRBJ2-5 NA TRBV19 TGTGCCAGTAGTATGGAACTGAGACAAGAGACCCAGTACTTC CASSMELRQETQYF
NA TRBJ1-2 NA TRBV6-1 TGTGCCAGCAGTGCCGGACGGTGGATGGGCTATGGCTACACCTTC CASSAGRWMGYGYTF
NA TRBJ1-2 NA TRBV7-9 TGTGCCAGCAGCCAGGCTGGGGGGGACTATGGCTACACCTTC CASSQAGGDYGYTF
NA TRBJ2-7 TRBD2 TRBV7-9 TGTGCCAGCAGCTCCAAGCGGGAGATAGCATCCGAGCAGTACTTC CASSSKREIASEQYF
NA TRBJ1-2 NA TRBV28 TGTGCCAGCAGTTTACTTGGGGAGAACTATGGCTACACCTTC CASSLLGENYGYTF
NA TRBJ2-5 NA TRBV13 TGTGCCAGCAGCGCAAGGGGGGGTCCAGAGACCCAGTACTTC CASSARGGPETQYF
NA TRBJ2-3 TRBD2 TRBV5-5 TGTGCCAGCAGACCCGGGGCGGGAGGGCAAACTAGCACAGATACGCAGTATTTT CASRPGAGGQTSTDTQYF
NA TRBJ2-3 NA TRBV9 TGTGCCAGCAGCCCCTCGACAGGCACAGATACGCAGTATTTT CASSPSTGTDTQYF
NA TRBJ1-5 TRBD1 TRBV28 TGTGCCAGCAGCCCGGGACAGGGCTATCAGCCCCAGCATTTT CASSPGQGYQPQHF
NA TRBJ2-2 NA TRBV7-6 TGTGCCAGCAGCTTAGCGGGATCCGGGGAGCTGTTTTTT CASSLAGSGELFF
NA TRBJ1-1 NA TRBV2 TGTGCCAGCAAGGGGCCCATAGGACAGAACACTGAAGCTTTCTTT CASKGPIGQNTEAFF
NA TRBJ1-5 NA TRBV19 TGTGCCAGTAGTATAGAGGGGAATCAGCCCCAGCATTTT CASSIEGNQPQHF
NA TRBJ2-1 TRBD2 TRBV4-1 TGCGCCAGCAGCCTAGCGGGGAGTAACAATGAGCAGTTCTTC CASSLAGSNNEQFF
NA TRBJ2-2 TRBD2 TRBV2 TGTGCCAGCTATGGCCCGACGGCGGGAGGGTTTACCGGGGAGCTGTTTTTT CASYGPTAGGFTGELFF
NA TRBJ1-1 NA TRBV4-3 TGCGCCAGCAGCCCACGGGGGATAGCTGAAGCTTTCTTT CASSPRGIAEAFF
NA TRBJ2-1 TRBD2 TRBV5-8 TGTGCCAGCAGCTTCGGACTAGCGGGAGGGCCATACAATGAGCAGTTCTTC CASSFGLAGGPYNEQFF
NA TRBJ2-7 TRBD2 TRBV7-2 TGTGCCAGCAGCTTAGCCGGACTAGCGGGAGCGGTTTCCTACGAGCAGTACTTC CASSLAGLAGAVSYEQYF
NA TRBJ1-2 NA TRBV19 TGTGCCAGTGGGGGACATCACAACTATGGCTACACCTTC CASGGHHNYGYTF
NA TRBJ1-5 NA TRBV27 TGTGCCAGCAGTGCAGGCGCGGGGACAACCAATCAGCCCCAGCATTTT CASSAGAGTTNQPQHF
NA TRBJ2-1 TRBD1 TRBV4-3 TGCGCCAGCAGCCGCCCGCCGGGACAGGGGGACAATGAGCAGTTCTTC CASSRPPGQGDNEQFF
NA TRBJ2-1 NA TRBV10-1 TGCGCCAGCAGTGAGTTCGGACACTACAATGAGCAGTTCTTC CASSEFGHYNEQFF
NA TRBJ2-3 TRBD2 TRBV9 TGTGCCAGCAGCGCCTCCGGGACTAGCGGCGACACAGATACGCAGTATTTT CASSASGTSGDTDTQYF
NA TRBJ1-5 NA TRBV6-1 TGTGCCAGCAGTGAAACCTCCCCCCGGTATCGTCAGCCCCAGCATTTT CASSETSPRYRQPQHF
NA TRBJ1-1 NA TRBV2 TGTGCCAGCAATCGTCCGGAAGGAGCACACAACACTGAAGCTTTCTTT CASNRPEGAHNTEAFF
few TRBJ2-7 TRBD1 TRBV27 TGTGCCAGCAGTTACGGGACAGGGGGCTACGAGCAGTACTTC CASSYGTGGYEQYF
NA TRBJ1-5 NA TRBV11-3 TGTGCCAGCAGCTTCTGGGGCAGGGAAGGTGATCAGCCCCAGCATTTT CASSFWGREGDQPQHF
NA TRBJ2-1 TRBD2 TRBV29-1 TGCAGCGTTCTTAAGCGGGGGACCTACAATGAGCAGTTCTTC CSVLKRGTYNEQFF
NA TRBJ2-4 NA TRBV4-3 TGCGCCAGCAGCCAATCCCCCATTAGCGGACTAGCCAAAAACATTCAGTACTTC CASSQSPISGLAKNIQYF
NA TRBJ2-7 TRBD1 TRBV27 TGTGCCAGCAGTGGGACAGGGGGCATGGAATTGTACGAGCAGTACTTC CASSGTGGMELYEQYF
NA TRBJ2-1 TRBD2 TRBV6-5 TGTGCCAGCAGCCTGTTTGGTAGCGGGACAAATGAGCAGTTCTTC CASSLFGSGTNEQFF
NA TRBJ1-2 NA TRBV11-2 TGTGCCAGCAGTTGGACGGCGGGCGAAGGCTACACCTTC CASSWTAGEGYTF
NA TRBJ2-7 TRBD1 TRBV30 TGTGCCTGGAGTAGTGCCGGGACAGAAACCTACGAGCAGTACTTC CAWSSAGTETYEQYF
NA TRBJ2-7 NA TRBV27 TGTGCCAGCAGTCCTCCTGGGGAGAACGTATTCTACGAGCAGTACTTC CASSPPGENVFYEQYF
NA TRBJ2-7 TRBD2 TRBV6-1 TGTGCCAGCAGTGAACTAGCGGGAAGGTCCTACGAGCAGTACTTC CASSELAGRSYEQYF
NA TRBJ1-1 NA TRBV7-9 TGTGCCAGCAGCTTCGACGGGGGCGCGGGTCCCGTGTGGTTGTTTGATGCTTTCTTT CASSFDGGAGPVWLFDAFF
few TRBJ2-7 NA TRBV10-1 TGCGCCAGCAGTGATGCAACACTATCCGAGCAGTACTTC CASSDATLSEQYF
NA TRBJ2-1 NA TRBV30 TGTGCCTGGAGTTGGGGGGACAATGAGCAGTTCTTC CAWSWGDNEQFF
NA TRBJ1-1 NA TRBV2 TGTGCCAGCAGTGAAGCGCTCTACACTGAAGCTTTCTTT CASSEALYTEAFF
NA TRBJ2-7 NA TRBV4-3 TGCGCCAGCAGCCAAGTCCTGGGGAGCTCCTACGAGCAGTACTTC CASSQVLGSSYEQYF
NA TRBJ1-2 NA TRBV6-5 TGTGCCAGCAGTGGTCGAGATGTGGCTAACTATGGCTACACCTTC CASSGRDVANYGYTF
NA TRBJ2-7 NA TRBV27 TGTGCCAGCAGTTTAACGGACGGCTCCTACGAGCAGTACTTC CASSLTDGSYEQYF